This T cell receptor beta chain came from a study of cytomegalovirus exposure and HLA in healthy donors (dated by TCRdb to the late 2010s). Looking at the study overall: An earlier analysis of 587 of the donors reported 250 to 350 Gb of sequence data and more than 90 million unique TCR beta sequences from around 200 million T cells. About 280 gigabases of sequencing data and some 85 million unique TCR sequences were included in an early release covering 550 to 800 HLA-typed donors. Among the approximately 400 genotyped donors, approximately 81% belonged to the genetic ancestry cluster associated with self-reported Caucasian donors. The study was designed to test whether signatures of past pathogen exposure could be identified by cataloging public T cell receptors. Using immunosequencing, the study profiled T cell repertoires from fewer than 700 subjects and related those repertoires to cytomegalovirus serostatus. Besides the first cohort of some 670 subjects, a separate validation cohort made up of over 100 different subjects was used. To predict cytomegalovirus infection status, the study combined high-throughput TCR immunosequencing, statistical association of individual TCRs with disease status, and machine learning. A later analysis re-examined previously published TCR beta repertoires from hundreds of donors and added high-resolution HLA genotyping to investigate patterns of TCR occurrence. Rather than drawing on any new phenotypic data, the later analysis identified candidate immune exposures from TCR beta sequences and the way those sequences occurred across donors. An earlier analysis of roughly 600 of the donors used high-throughput TCR beta sequencing to judge whether each TCR beta V gene segment behaved as functional or pseudogenic. Donor age, sex, ethnicity and CMV serostatus were collected together with the repertoire data. Genome-wide SNP genotypes for about 55% of the 666 donors were used in a later genetic analysis, which treated that subset as a discovery cohort. All discovery cohort repertoires had been generated using a single sequencing platform. HLA typing covered class I and class II loci at four-digit resolution. The number of typed donors differed by locus: about 629-630 for A, B, C, DRB1 and DQB1; about 520 for DQA1; approximately 610 for DPA1; and 400 to 480 for DPB1. About 5 DR-DQ haplotypes were handled as single units for association and clustering, since linkage in the cohort was strong. Across around 400 genotyped donors of the cohort, an average of approximately 240,000 unique TCR beta nucleotide sequences per donor were sequenced, and about a sixth of those sequences were non-productive. Points the paper makes about the study in general: Correlated functional status among segregating V segments might be attributable to linkage disequilibrium, but an unknown experimental factor could not be ruled out. A later analysis found that most CMV-associated TCR beta chains appeared HLA-restricted, with HLA associations seemingly driven largely by CMV exposure. In a later genetic analysis, fewer N-insertions in productive TCRs were reported among donors in an Asian-associated ancestry cluster than the roughly 640-donor mean. Roughly uniform sequencing depth across donors was assumed in presence/absence analyses, although this assumption may not hold. The authors suggested that the approach could potentially be generalized to other disease states and immunological phenotypes. A few of the identified cytomegalovirus-associated TCR beta chains were confirmed in vitro to be specific for cytomegalovirus antigens. Cytomegalovirus status was reported to be diagnosed by the classifier with high specificity and sensitivity in both the original and validation cohorts. About 17 rarely observed V segments, including chromosome 9 orphons, were excluded from the earlier analysis of several hundred of the donors because counts were too low. The cohort was sequenced for TCR beta chains only, and without alpha or paired-chain data the features that could be detected were limited. According to a later analysis, parvovirus B19, influenza, CMV and Epstein-Barr virus appeared linked to several top co-occurrence clusters. Because the 87-base-pair reads could not distinguish some IMGT-functional V segments, including TRBV6-2 and TRBV6-3, those segments were excluded. In a later analysis, TCR association rates were found to vary across HLA loci, with the most associated TCRs seen for DRB1 alleles and the fewest for HLA-C alleles. At a false discovery rate of 0.05, a later analysis linked about 17,000 TCR beta sequences to specific HLA alleles. The sequencing pipeline was judged likely to have produced a cluster of highly shared sequence variants as a technical artifact. CMV serostatus was the only immune exposure information available for the cohort. In a later analysis, HLA-associated TCR beta chains were found to be more clonally expanded and to have lower generation probabilities than equally common non-associated chains. A further reported finding was that TCR beta sequences accurately predicted the HLA-A and HLA-B alleles for most subjects in the first cohort. Most TCR sequences were seen in very few donors, while some public TCRs were found in many individuals. HLA typing was unavailable for some donors at each locus, so association tests used only the typed subset. In an earlier analysis of around 600 of the donors, most TCR beta V segments appeared in productive rearrangements about 87% or about 30% of the time, broadly matching IMGT annotations. An association between a missense DCLRE1C variant and V-gene and J-gene trimming of TCR beta chains was found in a later genetic analysis and replicated in an independent cohort. The study listed approximately 150 TCR beta chains as associated with cytomegalovirus. Strong co-occurrence of HLA alleles, especially DR and DQ, made assigning TCR associations to individual alleles difficult.

Via the germline V gene, CDR1 is SQVTM and CDR2 ANQGSEA. The CDR3 goes from the cysteine to the phenylalanine over 11 residues. Just the 33-base CDR3 DNA is kept, in frame starting at base 1. V is pared back by 5 bases and J by 6 bases, with 10 bases lying between the germline termini. With respect to this clone: Its recognized antigen is unknown. Base quality data are lacking; no much larger clone is found one base away.

The cohort comprised several hundred healthy bone marrow donors. At the time of sampling, every cohort member was nominally healthy, though immune exposures that went unrecorded were likely present. The donor was CMV seronegative and belonged to the group of 380 or so seronegative cohort members. A peripheral blood sample was provided by each donor, and peripheral blood mononuclear cells were used for TCR beta sequencing. The Qiagen DNeasy Blood Extraction Kit was used to extract genomic DNA from the blood cell samples. The library was built by means of the immunoSEQ multiplex PCR assay. For the multiplex PCR, a mixture combining 60 forward primers for TCR Vbeta segments and 13 reverse primers for TCR Jbeta segments was used. The CDR3 region of rearranged TCR beta genes was amplified from genomic DNA with a multiplex PCR assay. The Illumina HiSeq System was used to sequence the amplified TCR beta libraries as 87-base-pair reads. Under the source paper's analysis protocol: A later analysis counted some 80 million unique TCR beta chains across the 666 repertoires, and some 12 million of these chains were shared by at least two donors. To remove PCR and sequencing errors, raw reads were error-corrected and collapsed into unique sequences using a nearest-neighbor algorithm that merged closely related sequences. V, D and J gene segments were assigned by aligning CDR3 sequences to IMGT reference sequences. For a sequence to be retained, a match of at least six nucleotides was required to both a V gene segment and a J gene segment. A rearrangement was called productive if the CDR3 had no stop codons and remained in frame with V and J, and every other rearrangement was called non-productive. Following IMGT convention, CDR3 was defined as the stretch from the second conserved V-encoded cysteine up to the conserved J-encoded phenylalanine. The earlier analysis of about 590 of the donors excluded sequences that lacked an unambiguous match to a single V gene segment. In an earlier analysis of 587 of the donors, a V segment was called functional when productive rearrangements were above 56.7%, and segregating when the standard deviation between donors exceeded 5%. A statistical classification framework was built for diagnosing cytomegalovirus status from the catalog of TCR beta chain sequences. In a later analysis, V and J genes were assigned by comparing TCR nucleotide sequences against IMGT/GENE-DB human TR gene sequences. In a later analysis, CDR3 sequences and most-parsimonious VDJ recombination scenarios were assigned using the TCRdist pipeline. In a later analysis, each TCR beta chain was defined by its CDR3 amino acid sequence together with its V-gene family, and reads lacking a unique V-gene family were excluded. A later analysis removed several hundred highly shared, low-generation-probability nucleotide sequences to deal with suspected cross-contamination and a sequencing artifact. For each public chain, a later analysis derived a clonal expansion index from normalized ranks of inferred template counts within each repertoire. Generation probabilities in a later analysis came from a VDJ recombination model fitted to out-of-frame rearrangements, and those results were checked against IGoR. In a later analysis, TCR-TCR, TCR-HLA and TCR-CMV co-occurrence was scored with hypergeometric tests, and a repertoire-size bias correction was applied to TCR pairs. False discovery rates were estimated in a later analysis by permuting HLA or CMV assignments 20 times. In a later analysis, co-occurring TCRs were grouped with DBSCAN, and TCRdist sequence similarity was added when clustering was performed within HLA-allele-positive subsets. Co-occurrence clustering excluded repertoires with fewer than 30,000 or more than 120,000 public chains, plus five with anomalous nucleotide sharing. Held by TCRdb, this immuneACCESS table contains in-frame sequences only and omits some clones. Under half of the omission traces to an unresolved V gene where checked; the cause of the rest is unknown. The V and J calls and the clone size are those of that table, but D and trimming were determined from the DNA. For this sample there are about 100,000 clones; about 79% appear just once. Clones ranked in the top ten supply more than 0.95% of the sample.

This receptor was obtained from a woman under 30 in good health and CMV-seronegative. The sample consisted of PBMCs. This sequence uses TRBV29-1 and TRBJ1-2; no D gene is confidently identified. At the DNA level, the sequence is TGCAGCGTTTTACCCGGGGATGGCTACACCTTC. This yields the protein CSVLPGDGYTF.